This is a list of T cell receptor beta chains from one sample in a study of regulatory T cells in long-lasting Graves disease. TCRdb re-derived calls from the multiplex PCR reads in MiXCR, one entry per CDR3 protein. The sample has hundreds of thousands of distinct CDR3 sequences, less than 25% seen once. This sample comprised peripheral blood mononuclear cells (PBMCs), obtained when the disease was refractory, from a patient treated with antithyroid drugs. The source is a female donor with Graves disease. Both conserved end residues are trimmed from each CDR3. The order of the fields is J gene, V gene, CDR3 protein.

>TRBJ2-5|TRBV20-1
SAGGGHDETQY
>TRBJ1-5|TRBV15
ATSRLDRDQPQH
>TRBJ1-1|TRBV28
ASKPSITEAF
>TRBJ2-5|TRBV7-8
ASSLADSGRIMETQY
>TRBJ2-7|TRBV4-1
ASSQGWDSSYEQY
>TRBJ2-3|TRBV20-1
SARDLREYTDTQY
>TRBJ1-2|TRBV28
ASSFSGALGYT
>TRBJ2-7|TRBV20-1
SASPGQGASYEQY
>TRBJ1-1|TRBV24-1
ATSDGRATEAF
>TRBJ2-3|TRBV12-3/TRBV12-4
ASRSRTGTDTQY
>TRBJ2-3|TRBV4-3
ASSIFVGKGSTDTQY
>TRBJ2-1|TRBV15
ATSRGQGAYNEQF
>TRBJ1-2|TRBV27
ASSLSWQLPYGYT
>TRBJ2-5|TRBV15
ATSTTGVETQY
>TRBJ2-7|TRBV28
ASSTRLAGGPPVEQY
>TRBJ2-7|TRBV19
ASSPASSSYEQY